This TCR beta chain came from a study of cytomegalovirus exposure and HLA in healthy donors. Study-level information: Inside one of the first data releases sat 80 million to 95 million unique TCRs taken from HLA-typed donors.

Researchers ran the PCR with 60 Vbeta and 13 Jbeta primers. The repertoire was sequenced with immunoSEQ multiplex PCR; TCRdb's copy has only in-frame clones and lacks some. Its listing shows roughly 200,000 clones. Overall study findings and caveats: Evidence from a later analysis indicated that most CMV-associated TCR beta chains looked HLA-restricted. Presence/absence analyses took donor sequencing depth as roughly uniform.

Note on this clone: Antigen: not known.

J gave up 3 bases and V 4 bases, and 2 bases lay outside the gene matches. The germline CDR1 and CDR2 sequences are SEHNR and FQNEAQ (reference sequence). The CDR3 totals 13 residues. The chain joins TRBV7-9 to TRBJ1-1, with 7 bases identical to TRBD1. The TCR sequence derives from a man younger than 45 in good health and CMV-seronegative. Source material: PBMCs. CDR3 amino acids: CASSYDRDTEAFF. Written as DNA, the CDR3 is TGTGCCAGCAGCTACGACAGGGACACTGAAGCTTTCTTT.